The clone carrying this TCR beta chain was seen a handful of times. These data belong to a study of blood T cell repertoires in COVID-19. Per the germline V gene, CDR1 is DFQATT and CDR2 is SNEGSKA (reference sequence). This CDR3 spans 14 amino acids. Deletions cut 3 bases from V and 2 bases from J, with 12 bases between. Assay used: immunoSEQ multiplex PCR; TCRdb lists only in-frame clones, some missing. The top ten clones hold approximately 28% of a sample with under 95,000 clones, more than 80% of them seen once. The sequence derives from a woman older than 75 with acute or convalescent COVID-19. The sample taken for sequencing was peripheral blood. V gene TRBV20-1 combines with J gene TRBJ2-3; D may be TRBD2 (6 bases). CDR3 amino acids: CSASTGVDTDTQYF. The CDR3 nucleotides read TGCAGTGCTAGTACGGGAGTCGACACAGATACGCAGTATTTT.